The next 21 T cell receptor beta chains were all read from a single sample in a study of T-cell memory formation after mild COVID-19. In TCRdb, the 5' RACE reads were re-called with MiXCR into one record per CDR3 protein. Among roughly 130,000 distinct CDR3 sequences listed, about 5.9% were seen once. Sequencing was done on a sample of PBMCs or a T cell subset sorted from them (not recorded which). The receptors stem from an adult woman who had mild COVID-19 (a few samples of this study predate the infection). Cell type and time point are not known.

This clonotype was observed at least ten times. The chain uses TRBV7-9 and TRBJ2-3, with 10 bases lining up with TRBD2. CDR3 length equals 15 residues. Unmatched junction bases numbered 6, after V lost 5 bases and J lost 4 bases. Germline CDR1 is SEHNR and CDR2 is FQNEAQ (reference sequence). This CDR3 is CASSHGTSEPDTQYF. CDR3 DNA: TGTGCCAGCAGCCACGGGACTAGCGAACCAGATACGCAGTATTTT.

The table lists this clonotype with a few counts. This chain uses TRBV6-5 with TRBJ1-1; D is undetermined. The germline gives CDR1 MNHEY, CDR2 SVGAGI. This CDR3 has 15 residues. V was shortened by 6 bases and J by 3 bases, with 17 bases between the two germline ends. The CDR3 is CASSKPRTKYTEAFF. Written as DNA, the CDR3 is TGTGCCAGCAGCAAGCCCAGAACAAAGTACACTGAAGCTTTCTTT.

CDR3 nucleotides: TGCGCCAGCAGGGGCGGGTTCATCTCTGGGGCCAACGTCCTGACTTTC. Its protein is CASRGGFISGANVLTF. The chain recombines TRBV5-1 with TRBJ2-6; possibly TRBD2 for D (5 bases). The V end lost 5 bases, the J end lost 0 bases, and 12 bases lay between the germline ends. CDR1 and CDR2 from the germline V gene are SGHRS and YFSETQ. This CDR3 has 16 residues.

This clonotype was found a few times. The CDR3 loop reads CASSLDRVLTQYF. The CDR3 DNA follows: TGTGCCAGCAGCTTAGATAGGGTTTTGACCCAGTACTTC. J is TRBJ2-5 and V is TRBV7-2, with unresolved D. This CDR3 comprises 13 residues. Germline CDR1 is SGHTA and CDR2 is FQGNSA. Trimming took 1 base from V and 7 from J, leaving 10 bases between them.

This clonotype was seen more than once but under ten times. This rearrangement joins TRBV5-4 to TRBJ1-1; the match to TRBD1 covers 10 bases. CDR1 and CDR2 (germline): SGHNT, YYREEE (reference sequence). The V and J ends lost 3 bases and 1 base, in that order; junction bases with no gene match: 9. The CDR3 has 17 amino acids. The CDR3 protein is CASSSPGQGPQNTEAFF. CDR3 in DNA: TGTGCCAGCAGCTCCCCGGGACAGGGGCCCCAGAACACTGAAGCTTTCTTT.

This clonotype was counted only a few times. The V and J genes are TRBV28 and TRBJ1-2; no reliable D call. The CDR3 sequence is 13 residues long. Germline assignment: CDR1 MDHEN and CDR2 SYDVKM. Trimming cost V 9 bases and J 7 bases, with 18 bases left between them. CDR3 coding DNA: TGTGCCAGTGCCCCCCCTGTATTTCTTGGCTACACCTTC. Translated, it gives CASAPPVFLGYTF.

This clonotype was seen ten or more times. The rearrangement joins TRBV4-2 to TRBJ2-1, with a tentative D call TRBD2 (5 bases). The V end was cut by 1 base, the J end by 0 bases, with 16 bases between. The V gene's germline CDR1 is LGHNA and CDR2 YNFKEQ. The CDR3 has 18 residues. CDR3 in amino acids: CASSQVVSSGLSYNEQFF. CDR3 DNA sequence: TGTGCCAGCAGCCAAGTCGTATCCAGCGGTCTCTCCTACAATGAGCAGTTCTTC.

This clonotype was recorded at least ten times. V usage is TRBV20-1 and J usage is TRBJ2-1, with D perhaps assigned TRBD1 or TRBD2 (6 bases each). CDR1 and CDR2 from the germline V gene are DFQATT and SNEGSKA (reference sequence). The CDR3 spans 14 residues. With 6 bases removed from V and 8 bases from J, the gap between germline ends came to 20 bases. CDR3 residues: CSAEGGTRSDEQFF. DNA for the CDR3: TGCAGTGCAGAGGGCGGGACACGTTCGGATGAGCAGTTCTTC.

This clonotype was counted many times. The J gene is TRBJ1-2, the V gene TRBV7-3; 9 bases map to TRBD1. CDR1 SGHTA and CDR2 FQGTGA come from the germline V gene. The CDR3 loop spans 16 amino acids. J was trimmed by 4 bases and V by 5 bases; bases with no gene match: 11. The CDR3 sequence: CASSPDGTGGTYGYTF. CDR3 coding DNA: TGTGCCAGCAGCCCGGACGGTACAGGGGGCACCTATGGCTACACCTTC.

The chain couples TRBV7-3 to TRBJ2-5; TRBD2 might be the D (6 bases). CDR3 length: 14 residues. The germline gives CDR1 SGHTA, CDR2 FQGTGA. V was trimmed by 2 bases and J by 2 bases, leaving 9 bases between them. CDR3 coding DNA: TGTGCCAGCAGCTTAGCGGGACCGCAAGAGACCCAGTACTTC. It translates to CASSLAGPQETQYF. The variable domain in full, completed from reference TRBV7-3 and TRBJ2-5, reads GAGVSQTPSNKVTEKGKYVELRCDPISGHTALYWYRQSLGQGPEFLIYFQGTGAADDSGLPNDRFFAVRPEGSVSTLKIQRTERGDSAVYLCASSLAGPQETQYFGPGTRLLVL.

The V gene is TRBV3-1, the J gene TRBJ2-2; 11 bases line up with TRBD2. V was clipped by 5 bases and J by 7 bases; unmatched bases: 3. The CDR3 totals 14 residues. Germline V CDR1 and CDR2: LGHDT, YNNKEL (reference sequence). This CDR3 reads CASSYLAGGGELFF. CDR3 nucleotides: TGTGCCAGCAGCTACCTAGCGGGAGGCGGGGAGCTGTTTTTT.

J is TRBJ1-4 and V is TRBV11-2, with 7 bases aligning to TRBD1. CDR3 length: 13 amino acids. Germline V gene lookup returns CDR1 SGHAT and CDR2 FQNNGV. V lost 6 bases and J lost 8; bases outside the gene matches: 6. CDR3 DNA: TGTGCCAGCAGACGGACAGGAGAAGAAAAACTGTTTTTT. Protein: CASRRTGEEKLFF.

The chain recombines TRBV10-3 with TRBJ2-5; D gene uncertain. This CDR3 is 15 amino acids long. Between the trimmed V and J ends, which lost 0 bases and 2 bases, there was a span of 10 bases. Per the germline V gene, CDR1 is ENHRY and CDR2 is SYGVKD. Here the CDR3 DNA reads TGTGCCATCAGTGAGTCCCAGGTCGCACAAGAGACCCAGTACTTC. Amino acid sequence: CAISESQVAQETQYF.

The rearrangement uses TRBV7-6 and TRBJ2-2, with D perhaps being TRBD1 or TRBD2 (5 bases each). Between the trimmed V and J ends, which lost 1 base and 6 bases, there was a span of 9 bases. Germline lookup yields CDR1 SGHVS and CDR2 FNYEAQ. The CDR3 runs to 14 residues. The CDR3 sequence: CASSLGGSAGELFF. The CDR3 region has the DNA TGTGCCAGCAGCTTAGGGGGGTCGGCCGGGGAGCTGTTTTTT.

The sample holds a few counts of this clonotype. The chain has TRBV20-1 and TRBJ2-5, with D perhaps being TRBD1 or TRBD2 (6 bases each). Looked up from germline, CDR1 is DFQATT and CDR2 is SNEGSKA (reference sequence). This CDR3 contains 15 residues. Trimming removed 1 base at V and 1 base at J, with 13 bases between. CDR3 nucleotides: TGCAGTGCTAGAGTAGGGGGGAGTACCCAAGAGACCCAGTACTTC. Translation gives CSARVGGSTQETQYF.

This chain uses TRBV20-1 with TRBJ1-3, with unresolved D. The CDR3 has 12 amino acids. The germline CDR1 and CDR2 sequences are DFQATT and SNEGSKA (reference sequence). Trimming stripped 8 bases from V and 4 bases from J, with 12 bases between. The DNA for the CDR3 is TGCAGTACTATAAAGGACGGAAACACCATATATTTT. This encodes CSTIKDGNTIYF.

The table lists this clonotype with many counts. The CDR3 DNA sequence: TGTGCCAGCAGGGGACAGGAGCTAAATGAGCAGTTCTTC. Its translation: CASRGQELNEQFF. This rearrangement joins TRBV12-3 or TRBV12-4 to TRBJ2-1, with TRBD1 matching 8 bases. V lost 6 bases and J lost 7; bases outside the gene matches: 5. The length of the CDR3 is 13 residues.

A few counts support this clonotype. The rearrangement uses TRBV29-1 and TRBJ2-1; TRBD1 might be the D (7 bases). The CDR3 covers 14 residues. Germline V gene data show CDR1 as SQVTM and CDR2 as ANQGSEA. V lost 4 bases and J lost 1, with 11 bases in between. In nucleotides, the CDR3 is TGCAGCGTTGGGGCAGGGGGGTCCTACAATGAGCAGTTCTTC. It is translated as CSVGAGGSYNEQFF.

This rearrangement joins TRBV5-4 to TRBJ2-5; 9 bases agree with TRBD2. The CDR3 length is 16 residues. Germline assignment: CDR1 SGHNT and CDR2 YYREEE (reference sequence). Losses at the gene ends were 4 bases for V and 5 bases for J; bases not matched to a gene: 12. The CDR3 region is CASSLGASGAAETQYF. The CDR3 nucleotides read TGTGCCAGCAGCCTGGGGGCTAGCGGGGCTGCTGAGACCCAGTACTTC. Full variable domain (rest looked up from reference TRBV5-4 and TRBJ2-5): ETGVTQSPTHLIKTRGQQVTLRCSSQSGHNTVSWYQQALGQGPQFIFQYYREEENGRGNFPPRFSGLQFPNYSSELNVNALELDDSALYLCASSLGASGAAETQYFGPGTRLLVL.

CDR3 nucleotide sequence: TGTGCCAGCTCACTTCGGACAGGGTTCTACAATGAGCAGTTCTTC. Translating it yields CASSLRTGFYNEQFF. The chain carries TRBV18 and TRBJ2-1; 8 bases align to TRBD1. In germline, CDR1 is KGHSH, CDR2 LQKENI. The V segment lost 4 bases and the J segment 3 bases; nucleotides outside the gene matches: 5. The CDR3 runs to 15 residues.

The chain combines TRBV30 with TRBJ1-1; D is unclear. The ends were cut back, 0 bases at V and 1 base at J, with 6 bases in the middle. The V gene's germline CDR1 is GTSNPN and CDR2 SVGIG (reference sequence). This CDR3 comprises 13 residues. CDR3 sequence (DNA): TGTGCCTGGAGTGTTGGGCAGAACACTGAAGCTTTCTTT. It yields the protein CAWSVGQNTEAFF.